This paragraph covers one T cell receptor (beta chain) sequence. This sample stems from a study of blood T cell repertoires in COVID-19. Germline V gives CDR1 SGDLS, CDR2 YYNGEE. V was shortened by 3 bases and J by 5 bases, with 17 bases between the two germline ends. This CDR3 is built from 15 residues. The assay was immunoSEQ multiplex PCR, and TCRdb's table has in-frame clones only and misses some. The data contain about 210,000 clones, approximately 84% of them singletons. Sequences were obtained from peripheral blood. This TCR came from a woman aged 45-59 years with active or convalescent COVID-19. The genes are TRBV9 and TRBJ2-5, with D perhaps TRBD2 (5 bases). The CDR3 sequence: CASSAAGGSMETQYF. For the CDR3, the DNA is TGTGCCAGCAGCGCCGCGGGCGGCAGCATGGAGACCCAGTACTTC.